The 23 T cell receptor beta chains presented below share a single source sample, sequenced in a study of blood T cell repertoires in COVID-19. Repertoires were generated with immunoSEQ multiplex PCR, while TCRdb's copy carries only in-frame clones and drops some. The repertoire has about 400,000 clones, approximately 87% of them found once; the top ten carry around 10%. The source material was PBMCs or T cells enriched from blood (not recorded which). The receptors here all came from a woman aged 45-60 years who had recovered from COVID-19.

This chain uses TRBV6-5 with TRBJ1-4; D is perhaps TRBD1 (6 bases). Deletions cut 5 bases from V and 0 bases from J, with 10 bases between. The CDR3 totals 15 residues. In germline, CDR1 is MNHEY, CDR2 SVGAGI. CDR3 amino acids: CASSPRTATNEKLFF. CDR3 DNA: TGTGCCAGCAGTCCACGGACAGCAACTAATGAAAAACTGTTTTTT.

This clone was seen a handful of times. The chain has TRBV28 and TRBJ2-7; TRBD1 matches 9 bases. V lost 10 bases to trimming and J lost 9 bases; unmatched junction nucleotides: 13. Germline V CDR1 and CDR2: MDHEN, SYDVKM. There are 13 residues in the CDR3. The CDR3 is CATQGAQGGGQYF. CDR3 coding DNA: TGTGCCACACAGGGGGCGCAGGGTGGAGGGCAGTACTTC. The full variable domain, in which reference TRBV28 and TRBJ2-7 provide the parts outside the CDR3, is DVKVTQSSRYLVKRTGEKVFLECVQDMDHENMFWYRQDPGLGLRLIYFSYDVKMKEKGDIPEGYSVSREKKERFSLILESASTNQTSMYLCATQGAQGGGQYFGPGTRLTVT.

The chain links TRBV19 to TRBJ1-4; D not resolved. The CDR3 length is 13 residues. Germline CDR1 and CDR2: LNHDA and SQIVND (reference sequence). V lost 8 bases to trimming and J lost 4 bases, with 11 bases between them. CDR3 sequence: CASGGRDNEKLFF. CDR3 bases: TGTGCCAGTGGAGGACGGGATAATGAAAAACTGTTTTTT.

The rearrangement joins TRBV19 to TRBJ2-5; 9 bases line up with TRBD1. The CDR3 runs to 19 residues. Germline V gene lookup returns CDR1 LNHDA and CDR2 SQIVND (reference sequence). V lost 3 bases and J lost 2; bases outside the gene matches: 16. CDR3 region: CASSMRQGDTKPTQETQYF. The CDR3 bases are TGTGCCAGTAGTATGAGACAGGGGGATACTAAACCAACTCAAGAGACCCAGTACTTC. The variable domain in full, with the rest retrieved from reference TRBV19 and TRBJ2-5, is DGGITQSPKYLFRKEGQNVTLSCEQNLNHDAMYWYRQDPGQGLRLIYYSQIVNDFQKGDIAEGYSVSREKKESFPLTVTSAQKNPTAFYLCASSMRQGDTKPTQETQYFGPGTRLLVL.

The CDR3 here is CASSVPSPASGNTGELFF. CDR3 sequence (DNA): TGTGCCAGCAGTGTCCCGTCTCCGGCCTCGGGGAACACCGGGGAGCTGTTTTTT. The V call is TRBV25-1, the J call TRBJ2-2; D remains unclear. The CDR3 spans 18 residues. The germline CDR1 and CDR2 sequences are MGHDK and SYGVNS. Trimming took off 4 bases at V and 1 base at J, with 19 bases between the two ends.

The chain links TRBV2 to TRBJ2-7; TRBD1 agrees at 7 bases. The CDR3 contains 13 residues. The trim removed 8 bases at V and 0 bases at J, leaving 4 bases unmatched. Germline V gene lookup returns CDR1 SNHLY and CDR2 FYNNEI. This CDR3 reads CASDRDSSYEQYF. CDR3 in DNA: TGTGCCAGCGACAGGGATAGCTCCTACGAGCAGTACTTC.

This clone turned up a few times. The chain is built from TRBV4-1 and TRBJ1-4; D unresolved. The CDR3 sequence is 13 residues long. V was shortened by 1 base and J by 6 bases, with 6 bases between the two germline ends. The germline gives CDR1 MGHRA, CDR2 YSYEKL. The CDR3 reads CASSQVQHEKLFF. The DNA for the CDR3 is TGCGCCAGCAGCCAAGTACAGCATGAAAAACTGTTTTTT.

This sequence joins TRBV6-1 and TRBJ1-1; D call uncertain. The germline V gene has CDR1 MNHNS and CDR2 SASEGT. With 2 bases removed from V and 7 bases from J, the gap between germline ends came to 11 bases. The CDR3 loop spans 13 amino acids. The chain's CDR3 is CASSERVHVEAFF. The CDR3 DNA reads TGTGCCAGCAGTGAACGGGTGCACGTTGAAGCTTTCTTT.

To note about this clone: Other DNA sequences in this specimen translate into the identical CDR3. The V call is TRBV24-1, the J call TRBJ2-7, with no clear D. This CDR3 has 13 residues. V was pared by 4 bases and J by 3 bases, with 9 bases between. From germline, CDR1 is KGHDR and CDR2 SFDVKD. The CDR3 here is CATSDGGGYEQYF. DNA for the CDR3: TGTGCCACCAGTGACGGCGGCGGCTACGAGCAGTACTTC.

This sequence joins TRBV5-1 and TRBJ2-3; 8 bases are shared with TRBD2. Germline-derived CDR1 and CDR2 are SGHRS and YFSETQ. The CDR3 contains 15 residues. The ends lost 2 bases at V and 4 bases at J; junction bases unmatched: 6. The CDR3 protein is CASSFGGAGADTQYF. In DNA form, the CDR3 reads TGCGCCAGCAGCTTCGGGGGGGCCGGGGCAGATACGCAGTATTTT.

V gene TRBV5-4 combines with J gene TRBJ1-4, with D possibly TRBD1 on 6 matching bases. V was shortened by 4 bases and J by 3 bases, with 10 bases between the two germline ends. Germline CDR1 and CDR2: SGHNT and YYREEE (reference sequence). This CDR3 is 14 amino acids long. For the CDR3, the DNA is TGTGCCAGCAGCCAAGGGGGGGCTAATGAAAAACTGTTTTTT. Its protein product is CASSQGGANEKLFF.

This rearrangement joins TRBV7-6 to TRBJ1-2; D gene ambiguous. This CDR3 contains 14 residues. The ends were cut back, 5 bases at V and 2 bases at J, with 12 bases in the middle. The germline gives CDR1 SGHVS, CDR2 FNYEAQ. The CDR3 DNA is TGTGCCAGCAGCCCTATTAACGGGAACTATGGCTACACCTTC. Protein: CASSPINGNYGYTF.

This sequence joins TRBV3-1 (or the pseudogene TRBV3-2) and TRBJ1-3; TRBD1 is a possible D gene (5 bases). Per germline, CDR1 LGHDT and CDR2 YNNKEL (reference sequence). Trimming cost V 3 bases and J 5 bases, with 14 bases left between them. The length of the CDR3 is 15 residues. CDR3 sequence: CASSQSRTTRNTIYF. CDR3 sequence (DNA): TGTGCCAGCAGCCAGTCCAGGACAACGAGAAACACCATATATTTT.

The genes are TRBV7-2 and TRBJ1-1, with 8 bases matching TRBD1. From germline, CDR1 is SGHTA and CDR2 FQGNSA. This CDR3 region has 14 residues. The trim removed 5 bases at V and 4 bases at J, leaving 6 bases unmatched. This chain's CDR3 is CASSRDRSSTEAFF. The DNA for the CDR3 is TGTGCCAGCAGCCGGGACAGGTCGAGCACTGAAGCTTTCTTT.

In DNA form, the CDR3 reads TGTGCCATCAGTGAGTCGCGGCAGGGTGGCACTGAAGCTTTCTTT. This sequence encodes CAISESRQGGTEAFF. The genes are TRBV10-3 and TRBJ1-1; the D gene is possibly TRBD1 (5 bases). Trimming cost V 0 bases and J 4 bases, with 12 bases left between them. CDR1 is ENHRY and CDR2 is SYGVKD in the germline V gene. CDR3 length equals 15 residues.

The V gene is TRBV28, the J gene TRBJ1-6; no definite D call. Germline loops: CDR1 MDHEN, CDR2 SYDVKM. CDR3 length: 18 residues. Deletions cut 5 bases from V and 0 bases from J, with 17 bases between. As DNA, the CDR3 is TGTGCCAGCAGTATTTCCACCGGACTGGGCTCCTATAATTCACCCCTCCACTTT. It specifies CASSISTGLGSYNSPLHF.

The chain recombines TRBV19 with TRBJ2-1, with 9 bases lining up with TRBD1. After removal of 5 bases from V and 2 bases from J, the junction contained 7 bases not matched to a gene. The CDR3 totals 16 residues. CDR1 is LNHDA and CDR2 is SQIVND in the germline V gene (reference sequence). The CDR3 is CASSPWTGDTYNEQFF. DNA for the CDR3: TGTGCCAGTAGTCCGTGGACAGGGGACACCTACAATGAGCAGTTCTTC.

The chain couples TRBV4-2 to TRBJ1-4; D is possibly TRBD1 (6 bases). Trimming removed 0 bases at V and 1 base at J, with 15 bases between. Germline CDR1 and CDR2: LGHNA and YNFKEQ. CDR3 size: 18 residues. The CDR3 loop is CASSQDSHRAGTNEKLFF. CDR3 in DNA: TGTGCCAGCAGCCAAGATTCGCACAGGGCTGGAACTAATGAAAAACTGTTTTTT.

The chain uses TRBV9 and TRBJ1-1; the match to TRBD1 covers 9 bases. The CDR3 is 20 residues long. The J segment lost 0 bases and the V segment lost 3 bases, leaving 18 bases of the junction unmatched. The V gene's germline CDR1 is SGDLS and CDR2 YYNGEE. The CDR3 sequence is CASSAPTGTGFPSVNTEAFF. Here the CDR3 DNA reads TGTGCCAGCAGCGCCCCCACCGGGACAGGGTTTCCTTCCGTGAACACTGAAGCTTTCTTT.

This rearrangement joins TRBV27 to TRBJ1-3; D remains ambiguous. The V gene lost 7 bases and the J gene lost 0 bases, with 13 bases spanning the gap. CDR1 is MNHEY and CDR2 is SMNVEV in the germline V gene (reference sequence). The CDR3 runs to 15 residues. The CDR3 DNA is TGTGCCAGCAAGTCTCGGTACTTCTCTGGAAACACCATATATTTT. It encodes CASKSRYFSGNTIYF.

This clone was detected only a few times. The chain recombines TRBV7-8 with TRBJ1-1; TRBD1 matches at 8 bases. Trimming took 2 bases from V and 4 from J; bases not matched to a gene: 3. This CDR3 has 14 amino acids. Germline CDR1 reads SGHVS; CDR2 reads FQNEAQ. This CDR3 is CASSLPDRATEAFF. The CDR3 DNA reads as TGTGCCAGCAGCTTACCGGACAGGGCCACTGAAGCTTTCTTT. Using reference TRBV7-8 and TRBJ1-1 for the parts outside the CDR3, the full variable domain is GAGVSQSPRYKVAKRGQDVALRCDPISGHVSLFWYQQALGQGPEFLTYFQNEAQLDKSGLPSDRFFAERPEGSVSTLKIQRTQQEDSAVYLCASSLPDRATEAFFGQGTRLTVV.

This clone is a singleton in its sample. The CDR3 is CASGIARASGANVLTF. The CDR3, as DNA: TGTGCTAGTGGTATAGCCCGAGCCTCTGGGGCCAACGTCCTGACTTTC. The V and J genes are TRBV12-5 and TRBJ2-6, with D hard to call. Germline CDR1 reads LGHNT; CDR2 reads FRNRAP. This CDR3 contains 16 residues. Trimming left V 5 bases short and J 0 bases short, with 11 bases between.

The chain recombines TRBV6-4 with TRBJ1-4, with a weak D call TRBD1 (5 bases). Per the germline V gene, CDR1 is MRHNA and CDR2 is SNTAGT. The CDR3 is made up of 15 amino acids. The V and J ends lost 0 bases and 6 bases respectively, with 11 bases between them. This CDR3 reads CASSDSLQAYEKLFF. DNA for the CDR3: TGTGCCAGCAGTGACTCTCTACAGGCATATGAAAAACTGTTTTTT.